The 17 T cell receptor beta chains given below trace back to one sample, sequenced in a study of T cell repertoires in cytomegalovirus infection. TCRdb processed the reads anew with MiXCR; each CDR3 protein has one entry. Of approximately 240,000 distinct CDR3 sequences in the sample, about 12% were seen once. Sequenced sample: PBMCs. The receptors stem from a human donor in good health (CMV status not recorded). Some clones in this sample may be carry-over from other donors' samples.

This clonotype was seen at least ten times. This chain links TRBV12-3 or TRBV12-4 with TRBJ2-7; possibly TRBD1 for D (5 bases). CDR3 size: 12 residues. The V and J ends lost 4 bases and 5 bases respectively, with 9 bases between them. Here the CDR3 DNA reads TGTGCCAGCAGTTCACTGACAGACGAGCAGTACTTC. As protein: CASSSLTDEQYF.

This clonotype was detected many times. V is TRBV19 and J is TRBJ1-1; 10 bases fit TRBD1. The germline V gene has CDR1 LNHDA and CDR2 SQIVND (reference sequence). The V and J ends lost 4 bases and 1 base, in that order; junction bases with no gene match: 6. The CDR3 covers 16 residues. The CDR3 protein is CASSTYRTGGNTEAFF. The CDR3 nucleotides read TGTGCCAGTAGTACATACCGGACAGGGGGGAACACTGAAGCTTTCTTT.

This clonotype has only a few counts. This rearrangement joins TRBV6-2 or TRBV6-3 to TRBJ1-5, with 10 bases lining up with TRBD1. CDR1 is MNHEY and CDR2 is SVGEGT in the germline V gene. V was pared by 4 bases and J by 3 bases, with 6 bases of the junction left unmatched. The length of the CDR3 is 16 residues. CDR3 in DNA: TGTGCCAGCAGTTCCGGGACAGGGGAATACAATCAGCCCCAGCATTTT. It specifies CASSSGTGEYNQPQHF.

In its sample, this clonotype was seen many times. V usage is TRBV28 and J usage is TRBJ1-5, with D maybe TRBD1 (6 bases). In germline, CDR1 is MDHEN, CDR2 SYDVKM. V was trimmed by 5 bases and J by 3 bases, leaving 14 bases between them. The length of the CDR3 is 15 residues. CDR3 loop: CASSRGHGYNQPQHF. The CDR3 DNA follows: TGTGCCAGCAGTCGGGGACACGGATACAATCAGCCCCAGCATTTT.

This clonotype was detected ten times or more. The chain employs TRBV7-9 and TRBJ2-2; 7 bases line up with TRBD2. The ends lost 5 bases at V and 3 bases at J; junction bases unmatched: 9. Germline V CDR1 and CDR2: SEHNR, FQNEAQ (reference sequence). The CDR3 covers 16 residues. The CDR3 reads CASSPPPRGDTGELFF. CDR3 nucleotide sequence: TGTGCCAGCAGCCCTCCCCCACGGGGGGACACCGGGGAGCTGTTTTTT.

The V call is TRBV6-6, the J call TRBJ2-7; TRBD1 is a possible D gene (5 bases). The CDR3 has 16 amino acids. CDR1 MNHNY and CDR2 SVGAGI come from the germline V gene (reference sequence). Trimming removed 2 bases from V and 0 bases from J, with 14 bases in between. For the CDR3, the DNA is TGTGCCAGCAGTTACCCCAGGGCCTCGAGCTCCTACGAGCAGTACTTC. Translation: CASSYPRASSSYEQYF.

With regard to this clonotype: Given a much more abundant clone one base away, this may be a read error. The J gene is TRBJ2-7, the V gene TRBV19, with D perhaps matching TRBD1 (6 bases). Looked up from germline, CDR1 is LNHDA and CDR2 is SQIVND (reference sequence). This CDR3 has 14 residues. This CDR3 reads CANSIRDTPLRQYF. Here the CDR3 DNA reads TGTGCCAATAGTATCCGGGACACCCCCCTAAGGCAGTACTTC.

The rearrangement joins TRBV28 to TRBJ1-5, with 10 bases aligning to TRBD1. V lost 4 bases to trimming and J lost 7 bases; unmatched junction nucleotides: 13. In germline, CDR1 is MDHEN, CDR2 SYDVKM. The CDR3 spans 17 residues. The CDR3 DNA is TGTGCCAGCAGTTCCGATACGACAGGGGGCGGACGACAGCCCCAGCATTTT. It codes for CASSSDTTGGGRQPQHF.

This clonotype turned up a few times. The CDR3 DNA sequence: TGTGCCAGCAGCTCTCAGGCAGGGGATATGAACACTGAAGCTTTCTTT. It yields the protein CASSSQAGDMNTEAFF. The J gene is TRBJ1-1, the V gene TRBV7-2, with TRBD1 as a possible D gene (6 bases). V was trimmed by 4 bases and J by 0 bases, leaving 15 bases between them. Germline V gives CDR1 SGHTA, CDR2 FQGNSA. The CDR3 runs 16 residues. Supplemented by reference TRBV7-2 and TRBJ1-1, the full variable domain reads GAGVSQSPSNKVTEKGKDVELRCDPISGHTALYWYRQSLGQGLEFLIYFQGNSAPDKSGLPSDRFSAERTGGSVSTLTIQRTQQEDSAVYLCASSSQAGDMNTEAFFGQGTRLTVV.

The chain uses TRBV28 and TRBJ2-1; 8 positions match TRBD2. The J segment lost 3 bases and the V segment lost 1 base, leaving 17 bases of the junction unmatched. Germline CDR1 is MDHEN and CDR2 is SYDVKM. The CDR3 consists of 20 residues. The CDR3 DNA sequence: TGTGCCAGCAGTTTATCCCCCGGGCGGTGGGCGGGAGGCCGCTACAATGAGCAGTTCTTC. Its protein product is CASSLSPGRWAGGRYNEQFF.

This chain uses TRBV24-1 with TRBJ2-1; TRBD2 aligns across 7 bases. Germline assignment: CDR1 KGHDR and CDR2 SFDVKD. This CDR3 is built from 16 residues. V dropped 4 bases and J dropped 10; count of bases not matched to a gene: 15. The CDR3 sequence is CATSDLSSGKRYEQFF. CDR3 bases: TGTGCCACCAGTGACCTTTCTAGCGGCAAAAGGTACGAGCAGTTCTTC.

The chain joins TRBV28 to TRBJ1-6, with 8 bases fitting TRBD1. Looked up from germline, CDR1 is MDHEN and CDR2 is SYDVKM. The CDR3 contains 14 residues. V shed 7 bases and J 6 bases; nucleotides not matched to a gene: 5. The CDR3 reads CASNGDRSNSPLHF. In DNA form, the CDR3 reads TGTGCCAGCAACGGGGACAGGAGTAATTCACCCCTCCACTTT.

A remark on this clonotype: Just one base apart from a much larger clone, this may be a read error. This chain connects TRBV7-3 to TRBJ2-7; D possibly uses TRBD1 or TRBD2 (5 bases each). Germline CDR1 and CDR2: SGHTA and FQGTGA. V was trimmed by 2 bases and J by 6 bases, leaving 14 bases between them. There are 14 residues in the CDR3. In DNA, the CDR3 is TGTGCCAGCAGCTTAGCTTGTAGGGGAGTCGAGCAGTACTTC. Encoded protein: CASSLACRGVEQYF.

This clonotype was detected a few times. In DNA, the CDR3 is TGCAGTGCGCGAAGACCGGGGAGCTCCTACAATGAGCAGTTCTTC. Its protein product is CSARRPGSSYNEQFF. The chain carries TRBV20-1 and TRBJ2-1; maybe TRBD2 (5 bases). This CDR3 comprises 15 residues. Per the germline V gene, CDR1 is DFQATT and CDR2 is SNEGSKA (reference sequence). V was pared by 6 bases and J by 0 bases, with 15 bases between.

The sample holds a few counts of this clonotype. The chain couples TRBV2 to TRBJ2-7; TRBD1 might be the D (6 bases). The CDR3 sequence is 13 residues long. CDR1 is SNHLY and CDR2 is FYNNEI in the germline V gene. The V gene lost 4 bases and the J gene lost 2 bases, with 9 bases spanning the gap. The CDR3 here is CASSGDTPYEQYF. Here the CDR3 DNA reads TGTGCCAGCAGTGGGGACACCCCCTACGAGCAGTACTTC.

This clonotype has at least ten counts. The rearrangement uses TRBV28 and TRBJ2-5, with TRBD2 matching over 9 bases. The germline V gene encodes CDR1 MDHEN and CDR2 SYDVKM. V gave up 6 bases and J gave up 5 bases; unmatched junction bases: 7. This CDR3 has 14 amino acids. The CDR3 sequence: CASRTGTSSETQYF. In nucleotides, the CDR3 is TGTGCCAGCAGAACCGGGACTAGCAGTGAGACCCAGTACTTC.

In this sample, this clonotype turned up many times. This rearrangement joins TRBV7-2 to TRBJ1-3; D ambiguous. Trimming cost V 3 bases and J 0 bases, with 9 bases left between them. The CDR3 has 15 amino acids. Germline V gives CDR1 SGHTA, CDR2 FQGNSA. CDR3: CASSFGGSSGNTIYF. In DNA form, the CDR3 reads TGTGCCAGCAGCTTTGGAGGGAGCTCTGGAAACACCATATATTTT.